A single sample is the source of the 14 T cell receptor beta chains below, sequenced in a study of T cell responses to AZD1222 COVID-19 vaccine. Here immunoSEQ multiplex PCR was the method, and the copy in TCRdb shows in-frame clones only, minus some. This table has 100,000 to 110,000 clones, around 90% appearing once. The sample in question was peripheral blood, obtained on day 0 of AZD1222 vaccination. These receptors came from an adult in good health.

In this sample, this clone turned up once. The V call is TRBV27, the J call TRBJ2-3; the D is unclear. CDR3 length: 12 residues. CDR1 is MNHEY and CDR2 is SMNVEV in the germline V gene (reference sequence). Trimming removed 5 bases from V and 6 bases from J, with 9 bases in between. This CDR3 reads CASSPLGDTQYF. CDR3 DNA: TGTGCCAGCAGTCCCCTCGGGGATACGCAGTATTTT.

This clone was recorded once. The chain links TRBV28 to TRBJ1-2; maybe TRBD1 (6 bases). The length of the CDR3 is 15 residues. Germline V gene sequence: CDR1 MDHEN, CDR2 SYDVKM. Trimming pared 0 bases from V and 5 bases from J, leaving 13 bases between. The CDR3 DNA follows: TGTGCCAGCAGTTTATGGCCTGAAGGACAGTATGGCTACACCTTC. Protein sequence: CASSLWPEGQYGYTF.

The J gene is TRBJ1-5, the V gene TRBV12-1; TRBD1, the table's D call, was not compared with the DNA. TRBV12-1 is annotated as a pseudogene. The CDR3 loop spans 15 amino acids. CDR3 bases: TGTGCCAGCAGCCACCGGACAGGGGAATATCAGCCCCAGCATTTT. Its translation is CASSHRTGEYQPQHF.

The chain couples TRBV4-1 to TRBJ2-2; D possibly uses TRBD1 or TRBD2 (6 bases each). The CDR3 loop spans 16 amino acids. V gave up 4 bases and J gave up 4 bases, with 16 bases separating them. Germline-derived CDR1 and CDR2 are MGHRA and YSYEKL. The CDR3 spells CASSPGGGPATGELFF. The CDR3 bases are TGCGCCAGCAGCCCCGGAGGGGGTCCCGCCACCGGGGAGCTGTTTTTT.

This rearrangement joins TRBV27 to TRBJ1-6; D is uncertain. This CDR3 comprises 15 residues. Trimming cost V 2 bases and J 9 bases, with 14 bases left between them. Germline-derived CDR1 and CDR2 are MNHEY and SMNVEV (reference sequence). CDR3 sequence: CASSLLSVNGSPLHF. The CDR3 nucleotides are TGTGCCAGCAGTTTACTCTCGGTTAACGGTTCACCCCTCCACTTT.

V and J are TRBV30 and TRBJ1-6, with D hard to call. In germline, CDR1 is GTSNPN, CDR2 SVGIG (reference sequence). CDR3 length equals 18 residues. V gave up 0 bases and J gave up 8 bases, with 23 bases separating them. The CDR3 loop is CAWSVGGPRSYQDSPLHF. CDR3 DNA: TGTGCCTGGAGTGTAGGAGGGCCTCGATCATATCAGGATTCACCCCTCCACTTT.

This rearrangement joins TRBV19 to TRBJ1-5, with D unresolved. In germline, CDR1 is LNHDA, CDR2 SQIVND (reference sequence). Between the trimmed V and J ends, which lost 2 bases and 4 bases, there was a span of 12 bases. This CDR3 region has 15 residues. The CDR3 spells CASSIILALNQPQHF. The CDR3 bases are TGTGCCAGTAGTATAATCTTGGCGCTTAATCAGCCCCAGCATTTT.

The rearrangement uses TRBV5-1 and TRBJ2-2; 12 bases are a match to TRBD2. J gave up 7 bases and V 3 bases, and 10 bases lay outside the gene matches. This CDR3 region has 17 residues. Germline-derived CDR1 and CDR2 are SGHRS and YFSETQ. CDR3 protein: CASSSKTSGRSGGELFF. The CDR3 DNA reads as TGCGCCAGCAGCTCCAAGACTAGCGGGAGATCTGGCGGGGAGCTGTTTTTT.

The rearrangement links TRBV4-1 to TRBJ1-1; weak D call: TRBD1 (5 bases). Germline V lookup: CDR1 MGHRA, CDR2 YSYEKL. V lost 1 base, J lost 4 bases, and 16 bases lay in between. CDR3 size: 16 residues. The CDR3 reads CASSQGATGVSTEAFF. CDR3 nucleotide sequence: TGCGCCAGCAGCCAAGGGGCCACAGGCGTCAGCACTGAAGCTTTCTTT.

The rearrangement uses TRBV29-1 and TRBJ1-5, with 9 nucleotides matching TRBD1. The V gene end was trimmed by 5 bases and the J gene end by 5 bases; junction bases not matched to a gene: 13. Germline V gene data show CDR1 as SQVTM and CDR2 as ANQGSEA. The CDR3 length is 16 residues. The CDR3 is CSVLGQGLGADQPQHF. CDR3 nucleotide sequence: TGCAGCGTTCTGGGACAGGGACTAGGCGCTGATCAGCCCCAGCATTTT.

V usage is TRBV27 and J usage is TRBJ1-2, with a tentative D call TRBD1 (5 bases). This CDR3 contains 16 residues. V shed 0 bases and J shed 8 bases, with 19 bases lying between them. Germline values: CDR1 MNHEY, CDR2 SMNVEV (reference sequence). In nucleotides, the CDR3 is TGTGCCAGCAGTTTATCGAGGCAGGGTTATGCATCCGGCTACACCTTC. Translated: CASSLSRQGYASGYTF.

The chain uses TRBV20-1 and TRBJ2-3; D is perhaps TRBD2 (5 bases). Trimming stripped 5 bases from V and 10 bases from J, with 10 bases between. This CDR3 is 10 amino acids long. Germline loops: CDR1 DFQATT, CDR2 SNEGSKA (reference sequence). As DNA, the CDR3 is TGCAGTGCTCCCCGGGAAGCGCAGTATTTT. It yields the protein CSAPREAQYF.

The V gene is TRBV19, the J gene TRBJ1-5; 10 bases align to TRBD1. CDR1 and CDR2 (germline): LNHDA, SQIVND (reference sequence). The J segment lost 7 bases and the V segment lost 6 bases, leaving 0 bases of the junction unmatched. The CDR3 runs to 12 residues. CDR3 bases: TGTGCCAGTAGGGGACAGGGGCAGCCCCAGCATTTT. Protein: CASRGQGQPQHF.

This clone was detected only once. The chain joins TRBV11-2 to TRBJ2-5; D is possibly TRBD2 (5 bases). Germline CDR1 SGHAT, CDR2 FQNNGV. The V and J ends lost 1 base and 4 bases respectively, with 16 bases between them. The CDR3 has 16 amino acids. CDR3 bases: TGTGCCAGCAGCTTAGGGTCGGTGGGAGTGGGAGAGACCCAGTACTTC. Residues: CASSLGSVGVGETQYF.